This T cell receptor beta chain was recorded in a study of vaccination effects on CD4 cells after COVID-19. Study-level background: Post-vaccine draws lagged the second dose by a median of 72 days. Study conclusions and caveats: Substantial clonal contraction characterized both infection- and vaccine-induced clones late after vaccination. Missing from the study were early post-infection timepoints, and its convalescent patients were few.

Comments on this clone: Its cognate antigen is unknown.

Antigen-specific CD4+ T cells were expanded (with viral peptide pools) by the ViraFEST assay ahead of sequencing. Subsequent to a culture period of about ten days, CD4+ T cells were isolated. Vaccination of participants consisted of two doses of either the BNT162b2 or mRNA-1273 vaccine. Each culture well received about 2 million PBMC. These cells were then cultured in IMDM with about 9.1 IU/ml IL-2 and around 9.6 ug/ml peptides. Clones were read by immunoSEQ multiplex PCR, and TCRdb kept only the in-frame ones, dropping some. The sample comprises tens of thousands of clones, around 70% of which are singletons, and roughly 10% rests with the top ten. The V and J ends lost 2 bases and 2 bases respectively, with 2 bases between them. CDR3 length: 12 residues. Germline loops: CDR1 MNHNS, CDR2 SASEGT.

V usage is TRBV6-1 and J usage is TRBJ2-3; D gene unclear. The material sequenced was CD4+ T cells from PBMCs cultured with HCoV-NL63 spike peptides, taken after COVID-19 vaccination. This clonotype was obtained from a human donor who received a COVID-19 vaccine. This chain's CDR3 is CASSEITDTQYF. The CDR3 bases are TGTGCCAGCAGTGAAATCACAGATACGCAGTATTTT.